This T cell receptor (beta chain) emerged from a study of technical replicates of blood from a few donors. Germline values: CDR1 SEHNR, CDR2 FQNEAQ (reference sequence). The length of the CDR3 is 18 residues. V lost 2 bases to trimming and J lost 7 bases; unmatched junction nucleotides: 16. The protocol was immunoSEQ multiplex PCR, while the TCRdb copy is restricted to in-frame clones and leaves out a portion. The sample consists of around 73,000 clones, more than 90% of them appearing once. Sequencing input: PBMCs. This receptor was obtained from a human donor in good health. Some clones in this sample may be carry-over from other donors' samples. The rearrangement links TRBV7-9 to TRBJ2-1, with 8 bases fitting TRBD2. The DNA of the CDR3 is TGTGCCAGCAGCTTAAGTTGGGACACGGGAGGGCCAAAAAATGAGCAGTTCTTC. This gives the protein CASSLSWDTGGPKNEQFF.